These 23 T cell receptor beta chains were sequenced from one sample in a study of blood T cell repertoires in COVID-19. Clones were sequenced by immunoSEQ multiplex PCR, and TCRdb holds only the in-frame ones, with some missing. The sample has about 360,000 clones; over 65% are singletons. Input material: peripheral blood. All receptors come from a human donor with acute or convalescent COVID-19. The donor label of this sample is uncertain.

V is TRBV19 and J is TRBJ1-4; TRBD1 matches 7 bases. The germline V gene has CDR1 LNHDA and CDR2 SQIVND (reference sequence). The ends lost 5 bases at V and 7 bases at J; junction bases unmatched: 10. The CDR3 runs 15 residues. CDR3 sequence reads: CASSPGTAKTEKLFF. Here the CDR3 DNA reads TGTGCCAGTAGTCCCGGGACAGCAAAGACTGAAAAACTGTTTTTT.

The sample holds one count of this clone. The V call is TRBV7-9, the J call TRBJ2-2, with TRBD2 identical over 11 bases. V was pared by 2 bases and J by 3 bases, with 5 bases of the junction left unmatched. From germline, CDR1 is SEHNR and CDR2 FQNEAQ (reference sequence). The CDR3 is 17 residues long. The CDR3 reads CASSLNLGLADTGELFF. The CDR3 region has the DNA TGTGCCAGCAGCTTAAATTTGGGACTAGCGGACACCGGGGAGCTGTTTTTT. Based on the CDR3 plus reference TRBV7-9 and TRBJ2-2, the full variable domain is DTGVSQNPRHKITKRGQNVTFRCDPISEHNRLYWYRQTLGQGPEFLTYFQNEAQLEKSRLLSDRFSAERPKGSFSTLEIQRTEQGDSAMYLCASSLNLGLADTGELFFGEGSRLTVL.

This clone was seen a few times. DNA of the CDR3: TGTGCCAGCAGGGCTAGCGGGAGGGCTCTGGGAGAGACCCAGTACTTC. Translating gives CASRASGRALGETQYF. The chain links TRBV7-2 to TRBJ2-5; 12 nucleotides align to TRBD2. V was clipped by 6 bases and J by 4 bases; unmatched bases: 9. Germline CDR1 is SGHTA and CDR2 is FQGNSA. CDR3 length equals 16 residues.

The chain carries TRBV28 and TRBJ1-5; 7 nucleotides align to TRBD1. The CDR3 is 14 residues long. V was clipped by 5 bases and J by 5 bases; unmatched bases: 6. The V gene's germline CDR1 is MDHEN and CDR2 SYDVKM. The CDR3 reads CASSGLDRYQPQHF. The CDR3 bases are TGTGCCAGCAGTGGACTGGACAGGTATCAGCCCCAGCATTTT.

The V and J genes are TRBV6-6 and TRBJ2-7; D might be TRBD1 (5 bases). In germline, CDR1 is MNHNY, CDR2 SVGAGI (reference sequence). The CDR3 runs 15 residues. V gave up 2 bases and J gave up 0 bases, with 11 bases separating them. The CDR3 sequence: CASSYGQGLSYEQYF. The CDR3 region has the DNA TGTGCCAGCAGTTACGGCCAGGGCCTCTCCTACGAGCAGTACTTC.

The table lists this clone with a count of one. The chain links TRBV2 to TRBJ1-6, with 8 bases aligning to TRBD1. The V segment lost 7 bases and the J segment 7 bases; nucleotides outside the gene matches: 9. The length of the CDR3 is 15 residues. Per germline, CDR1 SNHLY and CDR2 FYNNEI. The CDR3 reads CASKPDRASNSPLHF. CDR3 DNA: TGTGCCAGCAAGCCGGACAGGGCATCGAATTCACCCCTCCACTTT.

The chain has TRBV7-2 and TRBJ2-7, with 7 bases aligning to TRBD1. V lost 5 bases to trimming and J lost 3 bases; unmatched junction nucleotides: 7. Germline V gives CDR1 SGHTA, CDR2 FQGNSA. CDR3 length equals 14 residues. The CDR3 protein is CASSPTGSLYEQYF. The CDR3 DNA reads TGTGCCAGCAGCCCGACAGGGTCCCTCTACGAGCAGTACTTC.

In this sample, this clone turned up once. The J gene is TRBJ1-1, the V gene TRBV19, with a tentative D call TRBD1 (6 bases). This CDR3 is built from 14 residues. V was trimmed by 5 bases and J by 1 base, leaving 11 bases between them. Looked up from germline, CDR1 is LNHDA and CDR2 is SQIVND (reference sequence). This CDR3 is CASSDQGRNTEAFF. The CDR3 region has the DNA TGTGCCAGTAGTGATCAGGGGAGGAACACTGAAGCTTTCTTT.

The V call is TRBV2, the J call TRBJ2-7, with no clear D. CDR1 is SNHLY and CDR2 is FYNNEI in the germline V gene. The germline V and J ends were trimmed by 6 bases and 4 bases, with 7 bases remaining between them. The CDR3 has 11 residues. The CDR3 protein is CASRAQYEQYF. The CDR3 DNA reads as TGTGCCAGCAGGGCCCAGTACGAGCAGTACTTC.

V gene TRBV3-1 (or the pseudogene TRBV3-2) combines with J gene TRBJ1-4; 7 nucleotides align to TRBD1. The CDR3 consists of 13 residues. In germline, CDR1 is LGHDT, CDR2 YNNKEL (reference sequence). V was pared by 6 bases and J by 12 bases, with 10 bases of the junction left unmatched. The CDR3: CASSKTNRGQLFF. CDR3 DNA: TGTGCCAGCAGTAAAACCAACAGGGGACAACTGTTTTTT.

This chain's CDR3 is CASSARDRGTNYGYTF. In nucleotides, the CDR3 is TGTGCCAGTAGTGCCCGGGACAGGGGTACTAACTATGGCTACACCTTC. The chain employs TRBV19 and TRBJ1-2; 10 bases match TRBD1. With V trimmed by 5 bases and J by 0 bases, 6 bases remained unmatched. Germline assignment: CDR1 LNHDA and CDR2 SQIVND (reference sequence). The CDR3 length is 16 residues.

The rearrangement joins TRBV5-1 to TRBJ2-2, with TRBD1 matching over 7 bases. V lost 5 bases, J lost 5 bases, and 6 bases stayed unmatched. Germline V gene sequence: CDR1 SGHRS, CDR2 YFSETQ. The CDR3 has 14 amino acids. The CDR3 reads CASRGDRVTGELFF. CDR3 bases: TGCGCCAGCAGGGGAGACAGGGTGACCGGGGAGCTGTTTTTT.

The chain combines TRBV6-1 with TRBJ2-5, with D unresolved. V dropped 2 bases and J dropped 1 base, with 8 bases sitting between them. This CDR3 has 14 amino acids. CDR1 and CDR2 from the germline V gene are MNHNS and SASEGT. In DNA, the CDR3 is TGTGCCAGCAGTGAACGCCCGAGCCAAGAGACCCAGTACTTC. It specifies CASSERPSQETQYF.

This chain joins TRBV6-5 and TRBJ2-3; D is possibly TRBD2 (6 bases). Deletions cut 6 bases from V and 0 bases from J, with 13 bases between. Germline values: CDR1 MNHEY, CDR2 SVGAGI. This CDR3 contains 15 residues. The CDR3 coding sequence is TGTGCCAGCAGCACCGGGACTTCAAGCACAGATACGCAGTATTTT. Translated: CASSTGTSSTDTQYF.

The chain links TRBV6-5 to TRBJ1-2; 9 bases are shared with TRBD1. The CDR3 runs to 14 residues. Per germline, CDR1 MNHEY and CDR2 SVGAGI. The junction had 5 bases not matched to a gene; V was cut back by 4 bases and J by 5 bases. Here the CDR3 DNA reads TGTGCCAGCAGTTCGGACAGGGGCGGGTATGGCTACACCTTC. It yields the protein CASSSDRGGYGYTF.

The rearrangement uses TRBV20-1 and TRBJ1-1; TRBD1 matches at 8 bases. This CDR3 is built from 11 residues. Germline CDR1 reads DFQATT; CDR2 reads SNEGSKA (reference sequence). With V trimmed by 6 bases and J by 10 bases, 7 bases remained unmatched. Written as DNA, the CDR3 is TGCAGTGCCCCTATACAGGGGGTAGCTTTCTTT. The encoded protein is CSAPIQGVAFF.

The CDR3: CAWRHRGTEAFF. In DNA, the CDR3 is TGTGCCTGGAGACACAGGGGCACTGAAGCTTTCTTT. The gene calls are TRBV30 and TRBJ1-1, with 7 positions matching TRBD1. The V segment lost 3 bases and the J segment 4 bases; nucleotides outside the gene matches: 2. The CDR3 runs to 12 residues. Germline V lookup: CDR1 GTSNPN, CDR2 SVGIG (reference sequence).

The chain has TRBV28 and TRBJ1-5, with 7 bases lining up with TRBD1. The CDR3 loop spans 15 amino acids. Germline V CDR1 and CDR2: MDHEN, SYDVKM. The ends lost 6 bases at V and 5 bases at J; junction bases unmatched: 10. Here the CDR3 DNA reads TGTGCCAGCAGCTTGACAGGGATTAGGGATCAGCCCCAGCATTTT. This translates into CASSLTGIRDQPQHF.

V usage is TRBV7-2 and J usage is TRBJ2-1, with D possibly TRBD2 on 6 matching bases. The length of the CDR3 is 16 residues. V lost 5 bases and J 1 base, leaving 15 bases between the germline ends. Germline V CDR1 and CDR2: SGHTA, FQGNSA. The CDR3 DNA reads TGTGCCAGCAGCCCCGGAGGGGTGAGGTCCTACAATGAGCAGTTCTTC. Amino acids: CASSPGGVRSYNEQFF.

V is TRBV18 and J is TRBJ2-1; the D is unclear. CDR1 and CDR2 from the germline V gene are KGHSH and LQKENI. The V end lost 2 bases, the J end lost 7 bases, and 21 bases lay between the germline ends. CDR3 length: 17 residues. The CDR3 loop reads CASSPFGPTGAGNEQFF. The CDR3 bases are TGTGCCAGCTCACCATTTGGCCCGACTGGCGCTGGAAATGAGCAGTTCTTC.

The CDR3: CATSRDGQAALGYTF. The CDR3 DNA sequence: TGTGCCACCAGCAGAGATGGCCAGGCCGCACTCGGCTACACCTTC. The chain couples TRBV15 to TRBJ1-2; D unclear. Germline CDR1 is LNHNV and CDR2 is YYDKDF (reference sequence). The CDR3 runs 15 residues. V lost 0 bases to trimming and J lost 8 bases, with 16 bases between them.

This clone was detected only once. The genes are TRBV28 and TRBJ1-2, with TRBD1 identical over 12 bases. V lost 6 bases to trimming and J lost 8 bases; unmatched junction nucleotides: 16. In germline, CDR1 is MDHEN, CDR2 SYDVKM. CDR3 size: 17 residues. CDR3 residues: CASRPVAPGQGAEGYTF. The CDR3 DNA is TGTGCCAGCAGGCCCGTAGCACCGGGACAGGGGGCCGAGGGCTACACCTTC.

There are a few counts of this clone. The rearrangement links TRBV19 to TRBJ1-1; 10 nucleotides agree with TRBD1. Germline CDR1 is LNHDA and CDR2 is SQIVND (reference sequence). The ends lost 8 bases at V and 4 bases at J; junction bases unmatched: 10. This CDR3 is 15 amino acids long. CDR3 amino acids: CASEKRTGGSTEAFF. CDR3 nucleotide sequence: TGTGCCAGTGAGAAAAGGACAGGGGGATCCACTGAAGCTTTCTTT.